The entry below gives a single T cell receptor beta chain sequence along with its context. Antigen unknown. The record originates from a study of T cell responses to AZD1222 COVID-19 vaccine. Study-level results: Two doses of AZD1222 preceded a rise in Spike-specific TCR breadth and depth.

Produced via immunoSEQ multiplex PCR; TCRdb's table is partial and in-frame only. The sample includes about 200,000 clones, approximately 92% of them seen just once. The germline V gene has CDR1 SGDLS and CDR2 YYNGEE. V was trimmed by 2 bases and J by 5 bases, leaving 13 bases between them. The CDR3 has 14 residues. The sequence derives from an adult in good health. The sample consisted of peripheral blood, taken on day 0 of AZD1222 vaccination. The rearrangement links TRBV9 to TRBJ2-5; D is ambiguous. The CDR3 is CASSVTSDGETQYF. The CDR3 DNA sequence: TGTGCCAGCAGCGTCACTTCTGACGGCGAGACCCAGTACTTC.